The 14 T cell receptor beta chains in this list originate from one sample, sequenced in a study of T cells of healthy individuals. Via MiXCR, TCRdb re-called the 5' RACE reads, giving one row per CDR3 protein. The profile covers fewer than 75,000 distinct CDR3 sequences, with 15% to 20% appearing a single time and around 5.1% taken by the ten largest. The receptor set was obtained from a human donor in good health.

This clonotype was seen a few times. Since a much larger clone is just one base distant, this may be a read error. J is TRBJ2-7 and V is TRBV2; D is unclear. This CDR3 has 12 residues. In germline, CDR1 is SNHLY, CDR2 FYNNEI. V lost 2 bases, J lost 3 bases, and 5 bases lay in between. CDR3 amino acids: CASSESDYEQYF. The CDR3 DNA follows: TGTGCCAGCAGTGAATCTGACTACGAGCAGTACTTC.

The CDR3 loop is CASSYGVIGNTEAFF. DNA of the CDR3: TGTGCCAGCAGTTACGGGGTAATAGGGAACACTGAAGCTTTCTTT. The rearrangement joins TRBV6-5 to TRBJ1-1; no clear D gene. The CDR3 loop spans 15 amino acids. Trimming cost V 2 bases and J 1 base, with 11 bases left between them. Per the germline V gene, CDR1 is MNHEY and CDR2 is SVGAGI.

This clonotype appeared many times. The rearrangement joins TRBV10-3 to TRBJ2-4; D is unclear. Looked up from germline, CDR1 is ENHRY and CDR2 is SYGVKD. The CDR3 spans 13 residues. Deletions cut 3 bases from V and 5 bases from J, with 8 bases between. The CDR3 region is CAISDTFQNIQYF. The CDR3 region has the DNA TGTGCCATCAGTGACACTTTCCAAAACATTCAGTACTTC.

The J gene is TRBJ1-5, the V gene TRBV12-3 or TRBV12-4; 7 bases align to TRBD1. Trimming removed 3 bases from V and 4 bases from J; junction bases left unmatched: 6. The CDR3 sequence is 15 residues long. The DNA of the CDR3 is TGTGCCAGCAGTTTCGGGGCAGGGGGAAATCAGCCCCAGCATTTT. The encoded protein is CASSFGAGGNQPQHF.

This clonotype has only a few counts. The DNA of the CDR3 is TGCGCCAGTTACCCGGCGGACAGGGTGAACAATGAGCAGTTCTTC. Residues: CASYPADRVNNEQFF. The rearrangement uses TRBV5-1 and TRBJ2-1; 8 positions agree with TRBD1. The J segment lost 5 bases and the V segment lost 8 bases, leaving 12 bases of the junction unmatched. Germline V gives CDR1 SGHRS, CDR2 YFSETQ. This CDR3 contains 15 residues.

This clonotype was seen a handful of times. The CDR3 sequence: CASSPTSHEQYF. For the CDR3, the DNA is TGTGCCAGCAGCCCCACGTCTCACGAGCAGTACTTC. V usage is TRBV21-1 and J usage is TRBJ2-7. TRBV21-1 is a listed pseudogene. This CDR3 has 12 amino acids.

This clonotype was counted only a few times. The rearrangement uses TRBV25-1 and TRBJ1-4, with D perhaps matching TRBD1 (5 bases). V lost 3 bases to trimming and J lost 6 bases, with 14 bases between them. The CDR3 totals 15 residues. The germline V gene has CDR1 MGHDK and CDR2 SYGVNS. CDR3: CASSDTLPRDEKLFF. The CDR3 DNA sequence: TGTGCCAGCAGTGATACACTTCCCAGGGATGAAAAACTGTTTTTT.

This clonotype was seen a handful of times. The V gene is TRBV4-1, the J gene TRBJ2-7; TRBD2 matches at 8 bases. CDR1 is MGHRA, CDR2 YSYEKL, per germline. The CDR3 loop spans 15 amino acids. The ends lost 6 bases at V and 5 bases at J; junction bases unmatched: 12. CDR3 sequence: CASSHTGGGPDEQYF. CDR3 sequence (DNA): TGCGCCAGCAGTCATACGGGGGGGGGGCCAGACGAGCAGTACTTC.

Ten or more counts support this clonotype. This chain links TRBV12-5 with TRBJ2-5; TRBD1 aligns across 10 bases. Germline V CDR1 and CDR2: LGHNT, FRNRAP. The CDR3 is 20 amino acids. The J segment lost 5 bases and the V segment lost 1 base, leaving 19 bases of the junction unmatched. As DNA, the CDR3 is TGTGCTAGTGGTTTGGGTCTCCACCGGGACAGGGGCTGGAAGTTGGAGACCCAGTACTTC. It is translated as CASGLGLHRDRGWKLETQYF.

This clonotype was counted at least ten times. The genes are TRBV29-1 and TRBJ1-3; D is uncertain. V lost 4 bases, J lost 2 bases, and 9 bases lay in between. The germline V gene encodes CDR1 SQVTM and CDR2 ANQGSEA. This CDR3 region has 13 residues. The CDR3 DNA reads as TGCAGCGTTGTGGTAGACGCTGGAAACACCATATATTTT. It encodes CSVVVDAGNTIYF. Using reference TRBV29-1 and TRBJ1-3 for the parts outside the CDR3, the full variable domain is SAVISQKPSRDICQRGTSLTIQCQVDSQVTMMFWYRQQPGQSLTLIATANQGSEATYESGFVIDKFPISRPNLTFSTLTVSNMSPEDSSIYLCSVVVDAGNTIYFGEGSWLTVV.

In this sample, this clonotype turned up a few times. The rearrangement links TRBV12-3 or TRBV12-4 to TRBJ1-3; D is uncertain. Trimming left V 4 bases short and J 3 bases short, with 10 bases between. CDR3 length: 14 residues. The CDR3 DNA reads TGTGCCAGCAGTTCTTTCGGGGTTGGAAACACCATATATTTT. This gives the protein CASSSFGVGNTIYF.

This clonotype was found many times. V usage is TRBV12-3 or TRBV12-4 and J usage is TRBJ2-7; D is unresolved. The CDR3 contains 14 residues. Deletions cut 2 bases from V and 6 bases from J, with 14 bases between. Here the CDR3 reads CASSLSRQLGEQYF. The CDR3 DNA sequence: TGTGCCAGCAGTTTATCCCGGCAACTGGGCGAGCAGTACTTC.

The chain combines TRBV4-2 with TRBJ1-2; 12 nucleotides agree with TRBD1. The CDR3 spans 17 residues. J lost 6 bases, V lost 4 bases, and 12 bases had no gene match. CDR1 LGHNA and CDR2 YNFKEQ come from the germline V gene. The CDR3 DNA is TGTGCCAGCAGCCGCAGGGACAGGGGGCCCCCCAGTGATGGCTACACCTTC. It yields the protein CASSRRDRGPPSDGYTF.

The V gene is TRBV2, the J gene TRBJ2-3; D might be TRBD1 (6 bases). V was shortened by 5 bases and J by 1 base, with 13 bases between the two germline ends. This CDR3 has 15 amino acids. From germline, CDR1 is SNHLY and CDR2 FYNNEI. The CDR3 protein is CASSLGNRGTDTQYF. The DNA of the CDR3 is TGTGCCAGCAGTCTCGGTAACAGGGGCACAGATACGCAGTATTTT.